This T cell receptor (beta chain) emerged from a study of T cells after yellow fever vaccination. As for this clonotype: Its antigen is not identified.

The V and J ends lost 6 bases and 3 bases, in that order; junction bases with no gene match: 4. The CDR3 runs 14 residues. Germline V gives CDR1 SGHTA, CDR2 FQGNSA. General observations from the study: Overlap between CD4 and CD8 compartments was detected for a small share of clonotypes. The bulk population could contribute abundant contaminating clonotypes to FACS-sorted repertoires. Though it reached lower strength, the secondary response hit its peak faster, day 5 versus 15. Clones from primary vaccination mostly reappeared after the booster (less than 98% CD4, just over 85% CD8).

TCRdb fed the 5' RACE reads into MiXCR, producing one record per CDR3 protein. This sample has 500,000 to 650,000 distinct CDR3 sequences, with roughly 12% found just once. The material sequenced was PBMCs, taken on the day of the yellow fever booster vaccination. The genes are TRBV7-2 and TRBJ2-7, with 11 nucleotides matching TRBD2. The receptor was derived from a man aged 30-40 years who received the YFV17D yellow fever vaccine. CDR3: CASRIAGGDYEQYF. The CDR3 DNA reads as TGTGCCAGCAGGATAGCGGGAGGGGACTACGAGCAGTACTTC.